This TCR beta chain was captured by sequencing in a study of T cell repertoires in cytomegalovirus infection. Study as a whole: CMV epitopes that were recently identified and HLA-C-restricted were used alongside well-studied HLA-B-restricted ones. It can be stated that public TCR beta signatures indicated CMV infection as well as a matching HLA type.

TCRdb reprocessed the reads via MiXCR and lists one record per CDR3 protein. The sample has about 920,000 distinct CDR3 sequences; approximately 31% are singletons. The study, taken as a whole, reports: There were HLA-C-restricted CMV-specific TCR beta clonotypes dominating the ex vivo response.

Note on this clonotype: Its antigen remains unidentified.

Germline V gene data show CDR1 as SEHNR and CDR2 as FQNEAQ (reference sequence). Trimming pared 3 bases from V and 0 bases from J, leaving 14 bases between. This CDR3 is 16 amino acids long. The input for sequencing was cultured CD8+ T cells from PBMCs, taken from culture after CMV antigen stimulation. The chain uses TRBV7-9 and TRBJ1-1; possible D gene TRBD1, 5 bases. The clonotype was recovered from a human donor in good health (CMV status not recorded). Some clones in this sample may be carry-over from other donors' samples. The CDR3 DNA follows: TGTGCCAGCAGCTTCCCCAGGGTCACAGTGAACACTGAAGCTTTCTTT. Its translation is CASSFPRVTVNTEAFF.